The clone carrying this T cell receptor beta chain has just a few counts. Its matching antigen is unknown. The V segment lost 3 bases and the J segment 5 bases; nucleotides outside the gene matches: 13. The germline gives CDR1 GTSNPN, CDR2 SVGIG (reference sequence). This CDR3 region has 17 residues. The sample belongs to a study of early T cells in non-severe SARS-CoV-2 infection. For the study at large: Bulk RNA taken from unsorted whole blood was sequenced, leaving chains unpaired. Findings and limits, study-wide: VDJdb-based annotation leaned toward anti-spike CD8 responses and missed private and CD4 specificities.

The protocol attached unique molecular identifiers to individual cDNA molecules. Via MiXCR, TCRdb re-called the 5' RACE reads, giving one row per CDR3 protein. The data show 65,000 to 90,000 distinct CDR3 sequences, 12% seen once. The chain couples TRBV30 to TRBJ2-2; 9 nucleotides match TRBD1. The specimen was whole blood. The clonotype was recovered from an adult who was a healthcare worker with PCR-confirmed SARS-CoV-2 infection or an uninfected control (not recorded which). The CDR3 loop is CAWSRRDRAGWTGELFF. CDR3 in DNA: TGTGCCTGGAGCCGTCGGGACAGGGCAGGGTGGACCGGGGAGCTGTTTTTT.